A selection of T cell receptor beta chains follows, all from one sample in a study of vaccination effects on CD4 cells after COVID-19. Their antigen targets remain unknown. Profiling relied on immunoSEQ multiplex PCR, and the TCRdb table lists in-frame clones only, not all of them. The sample has more than 9,000 clones, over 60% seen once; the top ten hold 8.5% to 10%. The specimen was CD4+ T cells from PBMCs cultured with SARS-CoV-2 spike peptides, collected after COVID-19 vaccination. These TCRs come from a human donor who received a COVID-19 vaccine. Both conserved end residues are part of each CDR3. The order of the fields is J gene, V gene, D gene, clone size, CDR3 length, CDR3 DNA, CDR3 protein. The D gene is left open where the match is weak. Size is stated for part of the rows, as once, few or many counts, or as a class when the clone is expanded.

j_call: TRBJ2-5; v_call: TRBV11-2; d_call: TRBD1; clone_size: few; cdr3_length: 15; cdr3_nt: TGTGCCAGCAGCTCACATAACAGGGGGCTGGAGACCCAGTACTTC; cdr3_aa: CASSSHNRGLETQYF
j_call: TRBJ1-1; v_call: TRBV5-1; d_call: NA; clone_size: NA; cdr3_length: 15; cdr3_nt: TGCGCCAGCAGCTTATCAGCGGGCGTGAACACTGAAGCTTTCTTT; cdr3_aa: CASSLSAGVNTEAFF
j_call: TRBJ1-6; v_call: TRBV6-5; d_call: TRBD1; clone_size: NA; cdr3_length: 13; cdr3_nt: TGTGCCAGCGGGACAGGATGGAATTCACCCCTCCACTTT; cdr3_aa: CASGTGWNSPLHF
j_call: TRBJ2-2; v_call: TRBV19; d_call: NA; clone_size: NA; cdr3_length: 11; cdr3_nt: TGTGCCAGTAGTATTGCCGGGGAGCTGTTTTTT; cdr3_aa: CASSIAGELFF
j_call: TRBJ1-2; v_call: TRBV11-2; d_call: NA; clone_size: few; cdr3_length: 15; cdr3_nt: TGTGCCAGCAGCGGGCGACCAGGGTCGCACTATGGCTACACCTTC; cdr3_aa: CASSGRPGSHYGYTF
j_call: TRBJ1-2; v_call: TRBV19; d_call: NA; clone_size: NA; cdr3_length: 15; cdr3_nt: TGTGCCAGTAGTATAGTGGCAGCTCCTGTCTATGGCTACACCTTC; cdr3_aa: CASSIVAAPVYGYTF
j_call: TRBJ1-4; v_call: TRBV30; d_call: TRBD1; clone_size: large; cdr3_length: 18; cdr3_nt: TGTGCCTGGAGTGGGGGGACAGGGGGATCCATGGGTAATGAAAAACTGTTTTTT; cdr3_aa: CAWSGGTGGSMGNEKLFF
j_call: TRBJ2-5; v_call: TRBV20-1; d_call: NA; clone_size: NA; cdr3_length: 11; cdr3_nt: TGCAGTGCTAGACACGGGGAGACCCAGTACTTC; cdr3_aa: CSARHGETQYF
j_call: TRBJ2-7; v_call: TRBV6-2/TRBV6-3; d_call: NA; clone_size: NA; cdr3_length: 11; cdr3_nt: TGTGCCAGCAGTGCCTACTACGAGCAGTACTTC; cdr3_aa: CASSAYYEQYF
j_call: TRBJ1-2; v_call: TRBV5-1; d_call: NA; clone_size: NA; cdr3_length: 13; cdr3_nt: TGCGCCAGCAGCCAGGGCCTCTATGATGGGGACACCTTC; cdr3_aa: CASSQGLYDGDTF
j_call: TRBJ1-1; v_call: TRBV30; d_call: NA; clone_size: NA; cdr3_length: 14; cdr3_nt: TGTGCCTGGAGTGAAGGGTTCATGAACACTGAAGCTTTCTTT; cdr3_aa: CAWSEGFMNTEAFF
j_call: TRBJ1-4; v_call: TRBV19; d_call: TRBD1; clone_size: NA; cdr3_length: 14; cdr3_nt: TGTGCCAGTACCCCGGGACAGGGATACGAAAAACTGTTTTTT; cdr3_aa: CASTPGQGYEKLFF
j_call: TRBJ1-1; v_call: TRBV7-9; d_call: NA; clone_size: few; cdr3_length: 13; cdr3_nt: TGTGCCAGCAGCGTGACTGTGAACACTGAAGCTTTCTTT; cdr3_aa: CASSVTVNTEAFF
j_call: TRBJ1-2; v_call: TRBV5-6; d_call: TRBD1; clone_size: NA; cdr3_length: 16; cdr3_nt: TGTGCCAGCAGCTTGTGGCCAATGGGACAGGGAGACGGCTACACCTTC; cdr3_aa: CASSLWPMGQGDGYTF
j_call: TRBJ1-2; v_call: TRBV7-2; d_call: TRBD1; clone_size: few; cdr3_length: 14; cdr3_nt: TGTGCCAGCAGCTCCCGGACAGGCGCGAAGGGCTACACCTTC; cdr3_aa: CASSSRTGAKGYTF
j_call: TRBJ1-6; v_call: TRBV10-3; d_call: TRBD1; clone_size: once; cdr3_length: 15; cdr3_nt: TGTGCCAGCGGACAGGGAGGCTCCTATAATTCACCCCTCCACTTT; cdr3_aa: CASGQGGSYNSPLHF
j_call: TRBJ1-2; v_call: TRBV9; d_call: NA; clone_size: NA; cdr3_length: 12; cdr3_nt: TGTGCCAGCAGCCATAGGGTCTATGGCTACACCTTC; cdr3_aa: CASSHRVYGYTF
j_call: TRBJ2-7; v_call: TRBV6-5; d_call: TRBD1; clone_size: NA; cdr3_length: 14; cdr3_nt: TGTGCCAGCCGGATAGGACAGGGGGTGTACGAGCAGTACTTC; cdr3_aa: CASRIGQGVYEQYF
j_call: TRBJ2-2; v_call: TRBV6-5; d_call: NA; clone_size: NA; cdr3_length: 14; cdr3_nt: TGTGCCAGCAGCTCGTTCCGGGACACCGGGGAGCTGTTTTTT; cdr3_aa: CASSSFRDTGELFF
j_call: TRBJ1-2; v_call: TRBV5-4; d_call: NA; clone_size: NA; cdr3_length: 16; cdr3_nt: TGTGCCAGCAGCTTGCCCCACCTTACAGGGCTCGATGGCTACACCTTC; cdr3_aa: CASSLPHLTGLDGYTF
j_call: TRBJ1-1; v_call: TRBV5-6; d_call: NA; clone_size: NA; cdr3_length: 13; cdr3_nt: TGTGCCAGCAGCTTGGTATGGGACACTGAAGCTTTCTTT; cdr3_aa: CASSLVWDTEAFF
j_call: TRBJ1-1; v_call: TRBV4-1; d_call: TRBD1; clone_size: NA; cdr3_length: 16; cdr3_nt: TGCGCCAGCAGCCCCGACAGGGGAAAGGGGAACACTGAAGCTTTCTTT; cdr3_aa: CASSPDRGKGNTEAFF
j_call: TRBJ2-1; v_call: TRBV5-1; d_call: NA; clone_size: once; cdr3_length: 12; cdr3_nt: TGCGCCAGCAGCTTGGTTGAGGGGGAGCAGTTCTTC; cdr3_aa: CASSLVEGEQFF
j_call: TRBJ1-1; v_call: TRBV6-5; d_call: NA; clone_size: NA; cdr3_length: 15; cdr3_nt: TGTGCCAGCAGTTACTCGTGGGAGGGAAGCACTGAAGCTTTCTTT; cdr3_aa: CASSYSWEGSTEAFF
j_call: TRBJ2-7; v_call: TRBV21-1; d_call: NA; clone_size: NA; cdr3_length: 12; cdr3_nt: TGTGCCAGCAGCAAGGAGGGCTACGAGCAGTACTTC; cdr3_aa: CASSKEGYEQYF
j_call: TRBJ1-5; v_call: TRBV19; d_call: NA; clone_size: NA; cdr3_length: 14; cdr3_nt: TGTGCCAGTAGTCAGCAAGTTAGCAATCAGCCCCAGCATTTT; cdr3_aa: CASSQQVSNQPQHF
j_call: TRBJ2-2; v_call: TRBV5-1; d_call: NA; clone_size: NA; cdr3_length: 15; cdr3_nt: TGCGCCAGCAGCTTGGGGCCAGTTGGGGCCGGGGAGCTGTTTTTT; cdr3_aa: CASSLGPVGAGELFF
j_call: TRBJ2-1; v_call: TRBV5-1; d_call: TRBD1; clone_size: NA; cdr3_length: 14; cdr3_nt: TGCGCCAGCAGCTTGGGACAGGGGGACAATGAGCAGTTCTTC; cdr3_aa: CASSLGQGDNEQFF
j_call: TRBJ2-3; v_call: TRBV7-2; d_call: NA; clone_size: NA; cdr3_length: 15; cdr3_nt: TGTGCCAGCAGCTTAGCGGGGGCAGGAGCAGATACGCAGTATTTT; cdr3_aa: CASSLAGAGADTQYF
j_call: TRBJ2-1; v_call: TRBV24-1; d_call: NA; clone_size: NA; cdr3_length: 16; cdr3_nt: TGTGCCACCAGTGCCCCTGGAAGGTCCGGGGGCAATGAGCAGTTCTTC; cdr3_aa: CATSAPGRSGGNEQFF
j_call: TRBJ1-2; v_call: TRBV19; d_call: NA; clone_size: NA; cdr3_length: 16; cdr3_nt: TGTGCCAGTACCACGGGGGGCAGGGATACGAACTATGGCTACACCTTC; cdr3_aa: CASTTGGRDTNYGYTF
j_call: TRBJ1-4; v_call: TRBV2; d_call: NA; clone_size: NA; cdr3_length: 15; cdr3_nt: TGTGCCAGCAGTATACGCCCGGGGGATAATGAAAAACTGTTTTTT; cdr3_aa: CASSIRPGDNEKLFF
j_call: TRBJ2-7; v_call: TRBV9; d_call: NA; clone_size: medium-sized; cdr3_length: 12; cdr3_nt: TGTGCCAGCAGCCCGGACGGTTACGAGCAGTACTTC; cdr3_aa: CASSPDGYEQYF
j_call: TRBJ1-3; v_call: TRBV6-5; d_call: NA; clone_size: few; cdr3_length: 14; cdr3_nt: TGTGCCAGCACCGACAGATCCCCTGGAAACACCATATATTTT; cdr3_aa: CASTDRSPGNTIYF
j_call: TRBJ1-5; v_call: TRBV6-6; d_call: NA; clone_size: once; cdr3_length: 13; cdr3_nt: TGTGCCAGCAGTTATAGGGCACAGCAGCCCCAGCATTTT; cdr3_aa: CASSYRAQQPQHF
j_call: TRBJ2-3; v_call: TRBV27; d_call: TRBD2; clone_size: NA; cdr3_length: 15; cdr3_nt: TGTGCCAGCAGGCGACTAGCGGGAGGCACAGATACGCAGTATTTT; cdr3_aa: CASRRLAGGTDTQYF
j_call: TRBJ1-1; v_call: TRBV27; d_call: TRBD1; clone_size: NA; cdr3_length: 15; cdr3_nt: TGTGCCAGCAGTTTATCGACAGGGGGCGGGACTGAAGCTTTCTTT; cdr3_aa: CASSLSTGGGTEAFF
j_call: TRBJ1-6; v_call: TRBV27; d_call: TRBD1; clone_size: NA; cdr3_length: 16; cdr3_nt: TGTGCCAGCAGTCGGACGGTGGGACAGGGAAATTCACCCCTCCACTTT; cdr3_aa: CASSRTVGQGNSPLHF
j_call: TRBJ1-1; v_call: TRBV5-8; d_call: NA; clone_size: medium-sized; cdr3_length: 15; cdr3_nt: TGTGCCAGCAGCTCACCGGGATCAGTAAACACTGAAGCTTTCTTT; cdr3_aa: CASSSPGSVNTEAFF
j_call: TRBJ2-1; v_call: TRBV6-2/TRBV6-3; d_call: TRBD1; clone_size: NA; cdr3_length: 15; cdr3_nt: TGTGCCAGCAGTTCCCGGGACAGGAGATACAATGAGCAGTTCTTC; cdr3_aa: CASSSRDRRYNEQFF
j_call: TRBJ2-3; v_call: TRBV19; d_call: NA; clone_size: NA; cdr3_length: 16; cdr3_nt: TGTGCCAGTAGTATGACAGGTCAAACCTACAGGGATACGCAGTATTTT; cdr3_aa: CASSMTGQTYRDTQYF
j_call: TRBJ2-1; v_call: TRBV10-1; d_call: NA; clone_size: NA; cdr3_length: 11; cdr3_nt: TGCGCCAGCAGTGAGACCCAAGTTCGGTTCTTC; cdr3_aa: CASSETQVRFF
j_call: TRBJ1-2; v_call: TRBV27; d_call: NA; clone_size: few; cdr3_length: 13; cdr3_nt: TGTGCCAGCAGTTTACGAAGGGGCTATGGCTACACCTTC; cdr3_aa: CASSLRRGYGYTF
j_call: TRBJ1-6; v_call: TRBV5-1; d_call: TRBD1; clone_size: NA; cdr3_length: 15; cdr3_nt: TGCGCCAGCAGCTTAGCGACGGACAGGGGTTCACCCCTCCACTTT; cdr3_aa: CASSLATDRGSPLHF
j_call: TRBJ2-1; v_call: TRBV5-1; d_call: NA; clone_size: NA; cdr3_length: 16; cdr3_nt: TGCGCCAGCAGCTTGGAGGGCGGACCCTCCTACAATGAGCAGTTCTTC; cdr3_aa: CASSLEGGPSYNEQFF
j_call: TRBJ2-1; v_call: TRBV12-5; d_call: TRBD2; clone_size: NA; cdr3_length: 15; cdr3_nt: TGTGCTAGTGGGCCCCTTAGCGGGGGGCCAAATGAGCAGTTCTTC; cdr3_aa: CASGPLSGGPNEQFF